This entry is about one T cell receptor beta chain. Its antigen is still unknown. The junction shows a germline mismatch at one end, possibly a read error. Repertoires were generated with immunoSEQ multiplex PCR, while TCRdb's copy carries only in-frame clones and drops some. The table lists 35,000 to 45,000 clones, 76% of them singletons. Germline CDR1 is SGHRS and CDR2 is YFSETQ. This CDR3 has 13 amino acids. The record originates from a study of OX40 agonist ivuxolimab in advanced cancers. Study results and limitations: More expanded clones were found, on average, in CD8+ than in CD4+ T cells. Low normalized clonal expansion also occurred in some nonresponding patients. Both CD4+ and CD8+ T cell populations in blood had undergone clonal expansion by week 6 at 0.1 to 3.0 mg/kg.

This clonotype was obtained from an adult with an advanced solid tumor such as melanoma, head and neck, liver or kidney cancer. V and J are TRBV5-1 and TRBJ2-7; D call uncertain. The starting material was CD4+ or CD8+ T cells sorted from blood, obtained in a trial of the OX40 agonist ivuxolimab. In DNA form, the CDR3 reads TGCGTCAGCAGCTTTAGCCCAGACTACGAGCAGTACTTC. Protein: CVSSFSPDYEQYF.